This T cell receptor beta chain was recorded in a study of blood T cell repertoires in COVID-19. Study background: Acute and convalescent COVID-19 samples came from the United States, Italy and Spain. Sources were T cells, B-cell-depleted T cells, or PBMCs; the material itself was cDNA or gDNA.

Some clones are missing from TCRdb's copy, which holds only in-frame ones; the method was immunoSEQ multiplex PCR. This sample has 130,000 or so clones, with over 70% found just once. There are 15 residues in the CDR3. Germline V lookup: CDR1 MNHEY, CDR2 SMNVEV (reference sequence). The V and J ends lost 5 bases and 3 bases respectively, with 13 bases between them. This chain joins TRBV27 and TRBJ2-2; D perhaps matches TRBD2 (6 bases). Input material: peripheral blood. The clonotype originates from a man in his sixties with active or convalescent COVID-19. CDR3 amino acids: CASSPPSEHTGELFF. Written as DNA, the CDR3 is TGTGCCAGCAGTCCTCCTAGCGAACACACCGGGGAGCTGTTTTTT.